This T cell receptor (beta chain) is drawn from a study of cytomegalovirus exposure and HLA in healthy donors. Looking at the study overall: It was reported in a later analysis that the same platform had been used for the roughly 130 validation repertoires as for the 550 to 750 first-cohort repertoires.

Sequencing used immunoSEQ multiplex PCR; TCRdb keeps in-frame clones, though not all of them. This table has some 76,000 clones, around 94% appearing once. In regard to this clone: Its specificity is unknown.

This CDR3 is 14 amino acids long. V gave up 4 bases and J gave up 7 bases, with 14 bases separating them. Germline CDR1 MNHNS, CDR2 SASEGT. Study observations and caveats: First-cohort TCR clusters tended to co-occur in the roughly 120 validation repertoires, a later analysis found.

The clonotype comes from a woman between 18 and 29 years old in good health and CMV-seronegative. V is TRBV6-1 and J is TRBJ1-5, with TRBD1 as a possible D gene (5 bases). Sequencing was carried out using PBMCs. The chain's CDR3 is CASSVTGINQPQHF. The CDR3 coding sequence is TGTGCCAGCAGTGTAACAGGAATCAACCAGCCCCAGCATTTT.